This is a list of T cell receptor beta chains from one sample in a study of shared clonotypes between healthy human individuals. Data came from immunoSEQ multiplex PCR; TCRdb stores just in-frame clones and leaves some out. Among hundreds of thousands of clones listed, approximately 96% were seen once. Source material: naive CD8+ T cells sorted from blood. These receptors all come from a woman aged 25 to 39 in good health. Each CDR3 is given with its conserved first and last residue. The D gene is left open where the match is weak. Clone sizes are given selectively: once, few, many, or a class where the clone is expanded.

abundance: -; j_gene: TRBJ2-1; d_gene: -; v_gene: TRBV5-6; CDR3aa: CASSSSWNEQFF; CDR3nt: TGTGCCAGCAGCTCTAGCTGGAATGAGCAGTTCTTC
abundance: -; j_gene: TRBJ2-7; d_gene: -; v_gene: TRBV11-1; CDR3aa: CASSPSRVYEQYF; CDR3nt: TGTGCCAGCAGCCCAAGCCGAGTCTACGAGCAGTACTTC
abundance: -; j_gene: TRBJ2-7; d_gene: TRBD2; v_gene: TRBV4-2; CDR3aa: CASSQDFELAGSEQYF; CDR3nt: TGTGCCAGCAGCCAAGATTTCGAACTAGCGGGTTCCGAGCAGTACTTC
abundance: -; j_gene: TRBJ2-7; d_gene: -; v_gene: TRBV27; CDR3aa: CASSYRGSYEQYF; CDR3nt: TGTGCCAGCAGTTACCGGGGTTCCTACGAGCAGTACTTC
abundance: -; j_gene: TRBJ1-1; d_gene: TRBD1; v_gene: TRBV27; CDR3aa: CASSFRQGGTEAFF; CDR3nt: TGTGCCAGCAGCTTTCGACAGGGAGGAACTGAAGCTTTCTTT
abundance: -; j_gene: TRBJ2-7; d_gene: -; v_gene: TRBV28; CDR3aa: CASSLGRATYEQYF; CDR3nt: TGTGCCAGCAGTTTAGGCAGGGCGACCTACGAGCAGTACTTC
abundance: -; j_gene: TRBJ2-1; d_gene: -; v_gene: TRBV28; CDR3aa: CASSFPPGAHEQFF; CDR3nt: TGTGCCAGCAGTTTTCCCCCTGGAGCGCATGAGCAGTTCTTC
abundance: -; j_gene: TRBJ1-2; d_gene: TRBD1; v_gene: TRBV6-5; CDR3aa: CASSYSGQEGYTF; CDR3nt: TGTGCCAGCAGTTACTCTGGACAGGAAGGCTACACCTTC
abundance: -; j_gene: TRBJ2-1; d_gene: -; v_gene: TRBV19; CDR3aa: CASSIGGPVNNEQFF; CDR3nt: TGTGCCAGTAGTATAGGCGGTCCCGTCAACAATGAGCAGTTCTTC
abundance: -; j_gene: TRBJ2-7; d_gene: TRBD2; v_gene: TRBV6-9; CDR3aa: CARGTSGPHDVYEQYF; CDR3nt: TGTGCCAGGGGGACTAGCGGGCCACACGACGTCTACGAGCAGTACTTC
abundance: -; j_gene: TRBJ2-1; d_gene: TRBD2; v_gene: TRBV16; CDR3aa: CASSQASRGRADEQFF; CDR3nt: TGTGCCAGCAGCCAAGCCTCTCGCGGGAGGGCCGATGAGCAGTTCTTC
abundance: -; j_gene: TRBJ2-1; d_gene: TRBD2; v_gene: TRBV29-1; CDR3aa: CSVEGGREYNEQFF; CDR3nt: TGCAGCGTTGAGGGAGGGCGGGAGTACAATGAGCAGTTCTTC
abundance: -; j_gene: TRBJ2-5; d_gene: -; v_gene: TRBV5-2; CDR3aa: CASSQEGASAYQETQYF; CDR3nt: TGTGCCAGCAGCCAAGAAGGGGCGTCAGCGTACCAAGAGACCCAGTACTTC
abundance: -; j_gene: TRBJ2-1; d_gene: -; v_gene: TRBV5-4; CDR3aa: CASSLGGEYTEQFF; CDR3nt: TGTGCCAGCAGCTTGGGCGGGGAGTACACTGAGCAGTTCTTC
abundance: -; j_gene: TRBJ2-7; d_gene: TRBD1; v_gene: TRBV5-4; CDR3aa: CASSIPGQGEYEQYF; CDR3nt: TGTGCCAGCAGCATTCCGGGACAGGGGGAATACGAGCAGTACTTC
abundance: -; j_gene: TRBJ2-5; d_gene: TRBD2; v_gene: TRBV9; CDR3aa: CASSVATSGNQETQYF; CDR3nt: TGTGCCAGCAGCGTAGCAACTAGCGGGAACCAAGAGACCCAGTACTTC
abundance: -; j_gene: TRBJ2-7; d_gene: -; v_gene: TRBV6-5; CDR3aa: CASSYQGGEQYF; CDR3nt: TGTGCCAGCAGTTACCAAGGGGGCGAGCAGTACTTC
abundance: once; j_gene: TRBJ2-2; d_gene: TRBD2; v_gene: TRBV28; CDR3aa: CASSAGLAGAGGELFF; CDR3nt: TGTGCCAGCAGTGCGGGACTAGCGGGAGCTGGCGGGGAGCTGTTTTTT
abundance: once; j_gene: TRBJ2-7; d_gene: -; v_gene: TRBV4-1; CDR3aa: CASSRSAGFDEQYF; CDR3nt: TGCGCCAGCAGCCGATCGGCAGGGTTTGACGAGCAGTACTTC
abundance: -; j_gene: TRBJ1-1; d_gene: TRBD1; v_gene: TRBV19; CDR3aa: CAKNEGALGTEAFF; CDR3nt: TGTGCCAAAAATGAGGGGGCGCTTGGCACTGAAGCTTTCTTT
abundance: -; j_gene: TRBJ2-2; d_gene: -; v_gene: TRBV28; CDR3aa: CASSLETSYIQNTGELFF; CDR3nt: TGTGCCAGCAGTTTAGAAACTAGCTATATACAAAACACCGGGGAGCTGTTTTTT
abundance: -; j_gene: TRBJ2-7; d_gene: -; v_gene: TRBV29-1; CDR3aa: CSVEGDTYYEQYF; CDR3nt: TGCAGCGTTGAAGGGGACACTTACTACGAGCAGTACTTC
abundance: -; j_gene: TRBJ2-7; d_gene: TRBD2; v_gene: TRBV10-3; CDR3aa: CAIAKRESPYEQYF; CDR3nt: TGTGCCATCGCGAAGCGGGAGTCCCCCTACGAGCAGTACTTC
abundance: -; j_gene: TRBJ2-1; d_gene: TRBD2; v_gene: TRBV5-4; CDR3aa: CASSLDREGYNEQFF; CDR3nt: TGTGCCAGCAGCTTGGACCGGGAGGGATACAATGAGCAGTTCTTC
abundance: -; j_gene: TRBJ1-1; d_gene: -; v_gene: TRBV2; CDR3aa: CASIGNTEAFF; CDR3nt: TGTGCCAGTATAGGGAACACTGAAGCTTTCTTT
abundance: -; j_gene: TRBJ1-1; d_gene: TRBD1; v_gene: TRBV7-6; CDR3aa: CASSLGDRGLITEAFF; CDR3nt: TGTGCCAGCAGCTTAGGGGACAGGGGGTTGATCACTGAAGCTTTCTTT